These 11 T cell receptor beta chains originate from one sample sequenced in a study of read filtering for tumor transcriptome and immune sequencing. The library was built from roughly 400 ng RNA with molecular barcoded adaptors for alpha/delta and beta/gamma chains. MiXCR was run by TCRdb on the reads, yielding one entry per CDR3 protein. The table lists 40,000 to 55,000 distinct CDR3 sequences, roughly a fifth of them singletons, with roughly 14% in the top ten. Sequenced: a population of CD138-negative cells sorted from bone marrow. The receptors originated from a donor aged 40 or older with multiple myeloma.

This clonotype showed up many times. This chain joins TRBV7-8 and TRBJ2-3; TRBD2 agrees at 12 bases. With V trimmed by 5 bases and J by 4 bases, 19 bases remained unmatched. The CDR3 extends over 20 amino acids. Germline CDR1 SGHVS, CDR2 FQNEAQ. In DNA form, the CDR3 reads TGTGCCAGCAGCCCAAAGACTAGCGGGAGTATGAGGTGGGCCGCAGATACGCAGTATTTT. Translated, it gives CASSPKTSGSMRWAADTQYF.

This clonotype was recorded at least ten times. The CDR3 loop is CASSSLEEGGYTF. In nucleotides, the CDR3 is TGTGCCAGCAGTTCCCTTGAGGAGGGAGGCTACACCTTC. The chain employs TRBV6-5 and TRBJ1-2; D not resolved. The CDR3 loop spans 13 amino acids. V lost 4 bases to trimming and J lost 8 bases, with 14 bases between them. Germline V gives CDR1 MNHEY, CDR2 SVGAGI.

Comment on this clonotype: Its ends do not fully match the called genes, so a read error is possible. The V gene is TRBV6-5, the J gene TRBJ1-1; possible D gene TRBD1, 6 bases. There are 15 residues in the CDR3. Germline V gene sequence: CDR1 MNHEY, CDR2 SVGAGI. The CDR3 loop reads CASRPPGAANTEASF. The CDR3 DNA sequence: TGTGCCAGCAGACCGCCAGGGGCCGCGAACACTGAAGCTTCCTTT.

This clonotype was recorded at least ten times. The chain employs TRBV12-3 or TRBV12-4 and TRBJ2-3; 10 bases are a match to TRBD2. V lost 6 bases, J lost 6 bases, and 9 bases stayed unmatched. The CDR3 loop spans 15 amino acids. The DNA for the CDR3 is TGTGCCAGCAGCACAAGCGGGAGGGCCGCGGATACGCAGTATTTT. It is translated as CASSTSGRAADTQYF.

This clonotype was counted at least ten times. The CDR3 spells CATSESGRTGELFF. Here the CDR3 DNA reads TGTGCCACCAGTGAATCGGGGCGGACCGGGGAGCTGTTTTTT. The chain has TRBV24-1 and TRBJ2-2; tentatively, D is TRBD1 or TRBD2 (5 bases each). CDR1 and CDR2 (germline): KGHDR, SFDVKD. V lost 4 bases and J lost 5, with 10 bases in between. The CDR3 consists of 14 residues.

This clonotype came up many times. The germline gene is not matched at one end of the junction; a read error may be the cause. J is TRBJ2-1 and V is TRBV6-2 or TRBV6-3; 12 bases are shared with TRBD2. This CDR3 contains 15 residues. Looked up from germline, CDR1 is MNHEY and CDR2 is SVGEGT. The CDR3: CVSRQGLAGGNEQFF. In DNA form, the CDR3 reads TGTGTCAGCAGGCAGGGACTAGCGGGCGGCAATGAGCAGTTCTTC.

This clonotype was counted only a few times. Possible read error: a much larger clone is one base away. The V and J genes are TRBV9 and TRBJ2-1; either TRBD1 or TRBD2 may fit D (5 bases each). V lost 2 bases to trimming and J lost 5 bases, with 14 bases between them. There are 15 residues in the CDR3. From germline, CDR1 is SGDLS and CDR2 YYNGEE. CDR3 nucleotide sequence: TGTGCCAGCAGCGTTGGGGCAGGGAGAGACAATGAGCAGTTCTTC. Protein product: CASSVGAGRDNEQFF.

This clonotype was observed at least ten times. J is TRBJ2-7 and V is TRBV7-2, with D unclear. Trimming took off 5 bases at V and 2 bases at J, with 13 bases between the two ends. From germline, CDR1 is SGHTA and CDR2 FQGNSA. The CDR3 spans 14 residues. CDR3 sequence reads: CASSPGVNTYEQYF. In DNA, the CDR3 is TGTGCCAGCAGCCCTGGGGTCAATACCTACGAGCAGTACTTC. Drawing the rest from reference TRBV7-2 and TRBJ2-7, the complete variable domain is GAGVSQSPSNKVTEKGKDVELRCDPISGHTALYWYRQSLGQGLEFLIYFQGNSAPDKSGLPSDRFSAERTGGSVSTLTIQRTQQEDSAVYLCASSPGVNTYEQYFGPGTRLTVT.

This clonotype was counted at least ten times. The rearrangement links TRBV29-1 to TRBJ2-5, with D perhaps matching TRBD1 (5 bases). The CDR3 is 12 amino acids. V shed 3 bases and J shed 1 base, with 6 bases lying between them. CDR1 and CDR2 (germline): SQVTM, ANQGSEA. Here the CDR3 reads CSVDQGQETQYF. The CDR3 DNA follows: TGCAGCGTTGATCAGGGCCAAGAGACCCAGTACTTC.

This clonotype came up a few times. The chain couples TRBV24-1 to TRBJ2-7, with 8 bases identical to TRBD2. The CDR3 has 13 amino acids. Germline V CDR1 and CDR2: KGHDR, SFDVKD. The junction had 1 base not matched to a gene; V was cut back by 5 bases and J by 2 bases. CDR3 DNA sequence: TGTGCCACCAGTGCCGGGGGGGCCTACGAGCAGTACTTC. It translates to CATSAGGAYEQYF.

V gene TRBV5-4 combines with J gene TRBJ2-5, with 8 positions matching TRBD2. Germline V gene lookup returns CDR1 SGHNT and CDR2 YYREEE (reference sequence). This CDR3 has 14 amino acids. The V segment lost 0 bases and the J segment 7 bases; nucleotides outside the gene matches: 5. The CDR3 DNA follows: TGTGCCAGCAGCTTGGACGGGGGGGAACGGACCCAGTACTTC. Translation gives CASSLDGGERTQYF.